This T cell receptor (beta chain) was sequenced in a study of Ad26.COV2.S vaccination and SARS-CoV-2 variants. Treatment denoted: some 20 received Ad26.COV2.S at low or high dose, single or two shots; about 5 received placebo; per-sample allocation not given. Sampling occurred on day 63 after the first vaccine or placebo injection. Boston provided a donor who was an adult aged 18-55 years. Study results and caveats: In vaccinated individuals, spike-specific CD8+ and CD4+ T cell responses reportedly displayed substantial breadth. Among vaccine recipients, spike-specific TCR breadth exceeded that of placebo recipients. Across vaccine and placebo recipients, the breadth of non-spike TCRs was similar.

The protocol was immunoSEQ multiplex PCR, while the TCRdb copy is restricted to in-frame clones and leaves out a portion. The table records fewer than 900,000 clones, 70% to 90% of them present only once. As concerns this clone: Its specificity is unknown.

The sequence was collected from a person aged 18-60 years who received the Ad26.COV2.S COVID-19 vaccine or a placebo. The specimen comprised peripheral blood, sampled in a trial of Ad26.COV2.S vaccine versus placebo.

CDR3 in amino acids: CASSRKTGGINTEAFF. The DNA of the CDR3 is TGTGCCAGCAGTCGAAAAACAGGGGGAATCAACACTGAAGCTTTCTTT. J is TRBJ1-1 and V is TRBV27, with 8 positions matching TRBD1. With 5 bases clipped from V and 2 bases from J, the junction kept 10 bases outside the gene matches. The CDR3 spans 16 residues. Germline CDR1 is MNHEY and CDR2 is SMNVEV (reference sequence).